The following is a T cell receptor (beta chain) sequence with its context. Its target is not known. V trimming: 0 bases; J trimming: 1 base; junction bases outside the gene matches: 7. There are 18 residues in the CDR3. Per the germline V gene, CDR1 is SGHKS and CDR2 is YYEKEE (reference sequence). Generated by immunoSEQ multiplex PCR, the TCRdb table keeps only in-frame clones and is missing some. The data show 50,000 to 80,000 clones, about 86% seen once. This record comes from a study of OX40 agonist ivuxolimab in advanced cancers. Study information: Patients were treated with intravenous ivuxolimab, dosed at 0.01 to 10 mg/kg and infused every 2 weeks. Participants could have had prior anti-PD-1, anti-PD-L1 or anti-CTLA-4 therapy, and roughly 40% had some. Findings of the study overall: Clonal expansion by week 6 occurred in CD4+ and CD8+ blood T cells (at 0.1 to 3.0 mg/kg).

The chain has TRBV5-5 and TRBJ2-1, with TRBD2 matching over 10 bases. The sample here was CD4+ or CD8+ T cells sorted from blood, taken in a trial of the OX40 agonist ivuxolimab. The receptor was derived from an adult with an advanced solid tumor such as melanoma, head and neck, liver or kidney cancer. The CDR3 here is CASSLASGGPRSYNEQFF. As DNA, the CDR3 is TGTGCCAGCAGCTTGGCTAGCGGGGGCCCCCGATCCTACAATGAGCAGTTCTTC. Full variable domain (rest looked up from reference TRBV5-5 and TRBJ2-1): DAGVTQSPTHLIKTRGQQVTLRCSPISGHKSVSWYQQVLGQGPQFIFQYYEKEERGRGNFPDRFSARQFPNYSSELNVNALLLGDSALYLCASSLASGGPRSYNEQFFGPGTRLTVL.